The 12 T cell receptor beta chains listed next were all sequenced from one sample in a study of beta chain features in type 1 diabetes. The entirety of the isolated RNA underwent reverse transcription, so expressed TCRB transcripts were sequenced. Here immunoSEQ multiplex PCR was the method, and the copy in TCRdb shows in-frame clones only, minus some. The sample includes about 620,000 clones, around 16% of them seen just once. Sequenced material: naive CD4+ T cells from blood. Every receptor here comes from a man aged 18 to 35 in good health.

This clone was observed a handful of times. The chain combines TRBV4-2 with TRBJ2-1, with D uncertain. The CDR3 contains 13 residues. Germline CDR1 reads LGHNA; CDR2 reads YNFKEQ. V was clipped by 3 bases and J by 3 bases, with 6 bases between them. The chain's CDR3 is CASSQKIYNEQFF. DNA of the CDR3: TGTGCCAGCAGCCAGAAGATCTACAATGAGCAGTTCTTC.

This chain connects TRBV15 to TRBJ2-2; D remains unclear. The germline gives CDR1 LNHNV, CDR2 YYDKDF (reference sequence). V lost 1 base to trimming and J lost 6 bases, with 15 bases between them. The CDR3 is 16 amino acids. CDR3 sequence (DNA): TGTGCCACCAGCAGAGTTCCCAGGATGGGCTCCGGGGAGCTGTTTTTT. Its protein product is CATSRVPRMGSGELFF.

This chain links TRBV10-3 with TRBJ1-2; 7 positions agree with TRBD1. V lost 1 base, J lost 5 bases, and 1 base stayed unmatched. Germline V CDR1 and CDR2: ENHRY, SYGVKD. CDR3 length: 13 residues. As DNA, the CDR3 is TGTGCCATCAGTGAGTACAGGGGATATGGCTACACCTTC. Amino acid sequence: CAISEYRGYGYTF.

The rearrangement links TRBV5-1 to TRBJ2-1; D unclear. Trimming took 4 bases from V and 4 from J, leaving 9 bases between them. The CDR3 spans 13 residues. Germline CDR1 SGHRS, CDR2 YFSETQ. For the CDR3, the DNA is TGCGCCAGCAGCACCCCCCTTTACAATGAGCAGTTCTTC. This encodes CASSTPLYNEQFF.

The J gene is TRBJ2-4, the V gene TRBV28; the D is unclear. CDR1 and CDR2 from the germline V gene are MDHEN and SYDVKM. V gave up 5 bases and J gave up 1 base, with 9 bases separating them. The CDR3 spans 14 residues. The DNA for the CDR3 is TGTGCCAGCAGTCCCTTTCTCGCCAAAAACATTCAGTACTTC. Translation gives CASSPFLAKNIQYF. Together with reference TRBV28 and TRBJ2-4, the CDR3 gives the full variable domain: DVKVTQSSRYLVKRTGEKVFLECVQDMDHENMFWYRQDPGLGLRLIYFSYDVKMKEKGDIPEGYSVSREKKERFSLILESASTNQTSMYLCASSPFLAKNIQYFGAGTRLSVL.

The V and J genes are TRBV20-1 and TRBJ2-1; no clear D gene. CDR1 and CDR2 (germline): DFQATT, SNEGSKA (reference sequence). V was pared by 5 bases and J by 5 bases, with 7 bases between. This CDR3 region has 11 residues. DNA of the CDR3: TGCAGTGCTGACGTCCACAATGAGCAGTTCTTC. Protein: CSADVHNEQFF.

The V call is TRBV15, the J call TRBJ2-6; 9 bases are a match to TRBD1. CDR3 length equals 19 residues. The germline gives CDR1 LNHNV, CDR2 YYDKDF (reference sequence). V lost 3 bases, J lost 0 bases, and 9 bases stayed unmatched. As DNA, the CDR3 is TGTGCCACCAGCAGGCAACCGGGACAGGGTATCTCTGGGGCCAACGTCCTGACTTTC. Protein: CATSRQPGQGISGANVLTF.

A few counts support this clone. The chain uses TRBV5-4 and TRBJ2-1, with 10 bases identical to TRBD1. This CDR3 has 16 amino acids. The germline V gene encodes CDR1 SGHNT and CDR2 YYREEE (reference sequence). V shed 4 bases, J shed 4 bases, and the junction held 8 bases outside the gene matches. As DNA, the CDR3 is TGTGCCAGCAGCCGACCGACAGGGGGCGCTTACAATGAGCAGTTCTTC. Amino acids: CASSRPTGGAYNEQFF.

This clone was counted only a few times. This rearrangement joins TRBV6-1 to TRBJ1-1; TRBD1 might be the D (5 bases). The germline V gene has CDR1 MNHNS and CDR2 SASEGT. Trimming cost V 7 bases and J 2 bases, with 11 bases left between them. This CDR3 is 13 amino acids long. The CDR3 DNA is TGTGCCAGCAATAGGGGTCGCAACACTGAAGCTTTCTTT. Protein: CASNRGRNTEAFF.

This clone has a handful of counts. The chain links TRBV11-2 to TRBJ2-1; the D gene is possibly TRBD1 (6 bases). With 1 base removed from V and 7 bases from J, the gap between germline ends came to 14 bases. This CDR3 contains 15 residues. CDR1 and CDR2 from the germline V gene are SGHAT and FQNNGV. The DNA for the CDR3 is TGTGCCAGCAGCTTAGCCGGGGTAGGGGGAAATGAGCAGTTCTTC. Its translation: CASSLAGVGGNEQFF.

The sample holds a few counts of this clone. The gene calls are TRBV6-1 and TRBJ2-1; 7 bases agree with TRBD1. Unmatched junction bases numbered 12, after V lost 8 bases and J lost 5 bases. Germline CDR1 reads MNHNS; CDR2 reads SASEGT. The CDR3 has 15 residues. CDR3 nucleotides: TGTGCCAGCGGATACAGGGGTCGCCCAAACAATGAGCAGTTCTTC. As protein: CASGYRGRPNNEQFF.

This clone was counted only a few times. The V call is TRBV14, the J call TRBJ2-7; D is perhaps TRBD1 (6 bases). From germline, CDR1 is SGHDN and CDR2 FVKESK. V was trimmed by 1 base and J by 2 bases, leaving 12 bases between them. The CDR3 length is 15 residues. DNA for the CDR3: TGTGCCAGCAGCCAAGGCTGGCAGGGGCCCTACGAGCAGTACTTC. It yields the protein CASSQGWQGPYEQYF. Together with reference TRBV14 and TRBJ2-7, the CDR3 gives the full variable domain: EAGVTQFPSHSVIEKGQTVTLRCDPISGHDNLYWYRRVMGKEIKFLLHFVKESKQDESGMPNNRFLAERTGGTYSTLKVQPAELEDSGVYFCASSQGWQGPYEQYFGPGTRLTVT.